Presented here are 18 T cell receptor beta chains from one specimen sequenced in a study of cytomegalovirus exposure and HLA in healthy donors (dated by TCRdb to about 2017). The library was made by the immunoSEQ multiplex PCR assay. The multiplex PCR relied on a mix of 60 forward primers for TCR Vbeta segments and 13 reverse primers for TCR Jbeta segments. TCRdb provides this immuneACCESS table in a form limited to in-frame rearrangements. Some clones are lacking; in checked studies, under half of them reflect an unresolved V gene, and why the rest are absent is not known. For this sample, the table gives 70,000 to 100,000 clones. About 6% of the sample comes from the top ten. The specimen sequenced was PBMCs. The receptor source for this set is a girl aged 5 to 17 in good health and CMV-seropositive.

Concerning this clone: The junction differs from germline at one of its ends, possibly a read error. This CDR3 is also generated by other DNA sequences in the sample. This chain uses TRBV7-9 with TRBJ2-3; D not resolved. The CDR3 is 10 amino acids. Germline CDR1 and CDR2: SEHNR and FQNEAQ (reference sequence). The chain's CDR3 is CASSTNTQYF. CDR3 DNA: TGTGCAAGCAGCACAAATACGCAGTATTTT.

The chain joins TRBV5-1 to TRBJ2-7; D remains unclear. The V end was cut by 4 bases, the J end by 3 bases, with 20 bases between. This CDR3 has 16 amino acids. CDR1 and CDR2 (germline): SGHRS, YFSETQ. CDR3 DNA: TGCGCCAGCAGCCAAGGAATGGGCAGGCCGTTCTACGAGCAGTACGTC. Translated: CASSQGMGRPFYEQYV.

The J gene is TRBJ2-2, the V gene TRBV19; 8 nucleotides agree with TRBD1. Looked up from germline, CDR1 is LNHDA and CDR2 is SQIVND (reference sequence). The V gene end was trimmed by 4 bases and the J gene end by 3 bases; junction bases not matched to a gene: 7. This CDR3 has 16 residues. CDR3 in amino acids: CASSTQGAVDTGELFF. The CDR3 nucleotides read TGTGCCAGTAGTACCCAGGGGGCGGTGGACACCGGGGAGCTGTTTTTT.

The V gene is TRBV2, the J gene TRBJ1-5; 9 bases are a match to TRBD1. Trimming at V came to 5 bases and at J to 3 bases, leaving 5 bases not matched to a gene. Germline values: CDR1 SNHLY, CDR2 FYNNEI. The CDR3 totals 15 residues. CDR3 sequence: CASSPTGGHNQPQHF. In DNA form, the CDR3 reads TGTGCCAGCAGTCCGACAGGGGGTCACAATCAGCCCCAGCATTTT.

The V gene is TRBV15, the J gene TRBJ1-1, with D perhaps matching TRBD1 (6 bases). V shed 2 bases and J shed 5 bases, with 21 bases lying between them. This CDR3 spans 17 amino acids. CDR1 is LNHNV and CDR2 is YYDKDF in the germline V gene (reference sequence). The CDR3 here is CATSRRPVGGPSTEAFF. CDR3 nucleotides: TGTGCCACCAGCAGAAGGCCGGTCGGGGGGCCATCGACTGAAGCTTTCTTT.

The gene calls are TRBV5-4 and TRBJ2-7, with D unclear. CDR1 and CDR2 from the germline V gene are SGHNT and YYREEE (reference sequence). V was cut by 1 base and J by 0 bases, with 8 bases left in between. This CDR3 spans 14 amino acids. CDR3 nucleotide sequence: TGTGCCAGCAGCTTGATGGGCGTCTCCTACGAGCAGTACGTC. Protein product: CASSLMGVSYEQYV.

The chain is built from TRBV9 and TRBJ2-7; weak D call: TRBD1 (6 bases). CDR1 is SGDLS, CDR2 YYNGEE, per germline. With 7 bases removed from V and 3 bases from J, the gap between germline ends came to 14 bases. This CDR3 comprises 13 residues. CDR3 sequence (DNA): TGTGCCAGCCACCGGGACACCCACTACGAGCAGTACGTC. Translation: CASHRDTHYEQYV.

The chain links TRBV4-1 to TRBJ2-2; 7 bases line up with TRBD1. Germline CDR1 and CDR2: MGHRA and YSYEKL. V lost 2 bases, J lost 6 bases, and 3 bases stayed unmatched. The CDR3 is 14 residues long. The CDR3 loop is CASSQRQGAGELFF. In nucleotides, the CDR3 is TGCGCCAGCAGCCAACGACAGGGCGCCGGGGAGCTGTTTTTT.

For this clone: One end of the junction does not line up with germline, which may come from a read error. The chain has TRBV4-1 and TRBJ1-6; 7 bases map to TRBD1. The CDR3 loop spans 13 amino acids. CDR1 and CDR2 (germline): MGHRA, YSYEKL. CDR3 in amino acids: CASSDRDNPPLHF. The CDR3 coding sequence is TGCGCCAGCAGCGACAGGGATAATCCACCCCTCCACTTT.

The rearrangement uses TRBV4-1 and TRBJ2-5; TRBD2 matches 8 bases. Germline V CDR1 and CDR2: MGHRA, YSYEKL. V was clipped by 4 bases and J by 0 bases; unmatched bases: 4. The CDR3 has 15 residues. CDR3 sequence reads: CASSPGGGNQETQYF. CDR3 nucleotide sequence: TGCGCCAGCAGCCCAGGCGGGGGGAACCAAGAGACCCAGTACTTC.

The chain recombines TRBV18 with TRBJ2-5; weak D call: TRBD1 (6 bases). Germline-derived CDR1 and CDR2 are KGHSH and LQKENI. V lost 1 base and J 5 bases, leaving 14 bases between the germline ends. This CDR3 region has 15 residues. CDR3 loop: CASSPRDKTGETQYF. DNA of the CDR3: TGTGCCAGCTCACCACGGGACAAAACTGGGGAGACCCAGTACTTC.

V and J are TRBV5-6 and TRBJ1-1; D perhaps matches TRBD1 (5 bases). V was shortened by 0 bases and J by 9 bases, with 9 bases between the two germline ends. Germline assignment: CDR1 SGHDT and CDR2 YYEEEE. CDR3 length: 12 amino acids. CDR3 sequence reads: CASSLVVGQAFF. The CDR3 coding sequence is TGTGCCAGCAGCTTGGTGGTGGGGCAAGCTTTCTTT.

This chain connects TRBV4-1 to TRBJ2-2, with D maybe TRBD1 (6 bases). The germline V gene encodes CDR1 MGHRA and CDR2 YSYEKL. The germline V and J ends were trimmed by 0 bases and 2 bases, with 16 bases remaining between them. CDR3 length: 18 residues. CDR3 loop: CASSQESGQSTNTGELFF. In DNA form, the CDR3 reads TGCGCCAGCAGCCAAGAAAGCGGACAGAGTACAAACACCGGGGAGCTGTTTTTT.

The chain couples TRBV6-1 to TRBJ1-5; D remains ambiguous. CDR3 length: 13 residues. V lost 7 bases to trimming and J lost 3 bases, with 10 bases between them. Germline CDR1 MNHNS, CDR2 SASEGT. The CDR3 loop reads CASNTGDNQPQHF. For the CDR3, the DNA is TGTGCCAGCAATACCGGGGACAATCAGCCCCAGCATTTT.

V is TRBV4-3 and J is TRBJ1-5; D might be TRBD1 (6 bases). The length of the CDR3 is 15 residues. Trimming removed 1 base at V and 6 bases at J, with 13 bases between. CDR1 is LGHNA, CDR2 YSLEER, per germline. The CDR3 sequence: CASSQVIGGAQPQHF. The CDR3 DNA follows: TGCGCCAGCAGCCAAGTAATCGGGGGGGCTCAGCCCCAGCATTTT.

The V gene is TRBV14, the J gene TRBJ1-4; TRBD1 matches at 10 bases. V gave up 7 bases and J gave up 5 bases; unmatched junction bases: 1. Germline values: CDR1 SGHDN, CDR2 FVKESK. The CDR3 runs 13 residues. CDR3 sequence (DNA): TGTGCCAGCACGGACAGGGGGAATGAAAAACTGTTTTTT. Protein product: CASTDRGNEKLFF.

The genes are TRBV7-2 and TRBJ1-5, with D possibly being TRBD1 (6 bases). The ends were cut back, 7 bases at V and 6 bases at J, with 13 bases in the middle. CDR3 length: 13 residues. Germline CDR1 is SGHTA and CDR2 is FQGNSA. CDR3 nucleotide sequence: TGTGCCAGCACCGCGGAAGGGGGTCAGCCCCAGCATTTT. This codes for CASTAEGGQPQHF. The full variable domain, with the rest looked up from reference TRBV7-2 and TRBJ1-5, is GAGVSQSPSNKVTEKGKDVELRCDPISGHTALYWYRQSLGQGLEFLIYFQGNSAPDKSGLPSDRFSAERTGGSVSTLTIQRTQQEDSAVYLCASTAEGGQPQHFGDGTRLSIL.

Here the CDR3 DNA reads TGTGCCAGCTCCCGGGACGGACAGAACACCATATATTTT. The encoded protein is CASSRDGQNTIYF. The chain uses TRBV5-4 and TRBJ1-3, with a tentative D call TRBD1 (6 bases). CDR1 and CDR2 (germline): SGHNT, YYREEE (reference sequence). Between the trimmed V and J ends, which lost 7 bases and 7 bases, there was a span of 15 bases. The CDR3 has 13 residues.